These T cell receptor beta chains were read from a single sample in a study of T cell changes during pregnancy in multiple sclerosis. TCRdb's copy holds only in-frame clones and misses some; the assay was immunoSEQ multiplex PCR. The sample lists approximately 100,000 clones; roughly 90% were seen once. Specimen: peripheral blood, collected after pregnancy. These receptor sequences come from a female donor with multiple sclerosis, enrolled in a pregnancy study. CDR3s include the opening cysteine and the closing phenylalanine or tryptophan. D genes are given only for firm matches. Only some rows state a clone size, as once, few, many or a class for expanded clones.

>TRBV29-1|14|-|-|TRBJ2-7
CSVRVQGPSYEQYF
TGCAGCGTTAGGGTGCAGGGCCCGTCCTACGAGCAGTACTTC
>TRBV5-6|16|-|-|TRBJ1-6
CASRRGQTPNNSPLHF
TGTGCCAGCCGAAGGGGTCAGACCCCGAATAATTCACCCCTCCACTTT
>TRBV30|13|TRBD1|-|TRBJ1-1
CAWQGQGDYEAFF
TGTGCCTGGCAGGGACAGGGGGATTATGAAGCTTTCTTT
>TRBV5-4|17|-|-|TRBJ1-2
CASSSGFASGGLYGYTF
TGTGCCAGCAGCTCGGGGTTTGCATCCGGGGGGCTCTATGGCTACACCTTC
>TRBV7-8|15|TRBD1|-|TRBJ1-2
CASSLTPGGAGGYTF
TGTGCCAGCAGCTTAACCCCAGGGGGCGCAGGGGGCTACACCTTC
>TRBV27|15|TRBD1|-|TRBJ2-7
CASSGPGQSSGEQYF
TGTGCCAGCAGTGGTCCGGGACAGAGTTCAGGCGAGCAGTACTTC
>TRBV15|17|TRBD2|-|TRBJ2-5
CATSRLTSGGPQETQYF
TGTGCCACCAGCCGATTAACTAGCGGGGGACCCCAAGAGACCCAGTACTTC
>TRBV27|18|TRBD1|once|TRBJ2-3
CASSFHPTPGQGGNTQYF
TGTGCCAGCAGTTTCCACCCCACTCCGGGACAGGGCGGGAATACGCAGTATTTT
>TRBV6-1|15|TRBD2|-|TRBJ2-5
CASSEGGGGRKTQYF
TGTGCCAGCAGTGAGGGTGGGGGGGGACGGAAGACCCAGTACTTC
>TRBV5-8|15|-|-|TRBJ1-2
CASSLIVVGPYGYTF
TGTGCCAGCAGCTTGATCGTAGTGGGGCCCTATGGCTACACCTTC
>TRBV10-3|14|-|once|TRBJ1-4
CAISAGISHEKLFF
TGTGCCATCAGTGCAGGGATCTCTCATGAAAAACTGTTTTTT
>TRBV7-6|15|-|-|TRBJ2-5
CASSLGPGKIETQYF
TGTGCCAGCAGCTTAGGCCCGGGAAAAATAGAGACCCAGTACTTC
>TRBV4-2|16|TRBD2|-|TRBJ2-7
CASSQDRTSGRFEQYF
TGTGCCAGCAGCCAAGACCGGACTAGCGGGAGGTTCGAGCAGTACTTC
>TRBV19|15|TRBD1|-|TRBJ1-5
CASSISGGYRQPQHF
TGTGCCAGTAGTATCTCAGGGGGTTATCGTCAGCCCCAGCATTTT
>TRBV27|14|TRBD2|-|TRBJ2-3
CASSFGLGRDTQYF
TGTGCCAGCAGCTTTGGACTAGGTAGGGATACGCAGTATTTT
>TRBV5-4|16|-|-|TRBJ2-6
CASSSGLLSGANVLTF
TGTGCCAGCAGCTCGGGACTTCTCTCTGGGGCCAACGTCCTGACTTTC
>TRBV30|13|-|-|TRBJ1-2
CAWSGQEWFGYTF
TGTGCCTGGAGTGGACAGGAGTGGTTTGGCTACACCTTC
>TRBV14|16|TRBD2|-|TRBJ2-3
CASSWTSGGALDTQYF
TGTGCCAGCAGCTGGACTAGCGGGGGGGCCCTAGATACGCAGTATTTT
>TRBV15|16|-|-|TRBJ2-7
CATSRDPQGSTYEQYF
TGTGCCACCAGCAGAGATCCGCAGGGTTCGACCTACGAGCAGTACTTC
>TRBV7-9|16|-|-|TRBJ1-2
CASSLKQDDYLYGYTF
TGTGCCAGCAGCTTGAAACAGGATGATTACCTCTATGGCTACACCTTC
>TRBV30|13|TRBD1|-|TRBJ1-6
CAWSPAGGSPLHF
TGTGCCTGGAGTCCCGCAGGGGGCTCACCCCTCCACTTT
>TRBV4-1|12|-|-|TRBJ1-2
CASSHVNYGYTF
TGCGCCAGCAGCCACGTGAACTATGGCTACACCTTC
>TRBV13|17|TRBD2|-|TRBJ2-3
CASSLRRLAGGGDTQYF
TGTGCCAGCAGCTTAAGGCGTCTGGCGGGAGGCGGAGATACGCAGTATTTT
>TRBV5-4|14|-|-|TRBJ2-5
CASSLSGPIRTQYF
TGTGCCAGCAGCTTGTCTGGGCCTATACGGACCCAGTACTTC
>TRBV9|14|TRBD1|-|TRBJ1-5
CASSRGQGIDPQHF
TGTGCCAGCAGTAGGGGACAGGGGATTGATCCCCAGCATTTT
>TRBV5-1|16|TRBD2|-|TRBJ2-3
CASSLPLAGGTDTQYF
TGCGCCAGCAGCTTACCTCTAGCGGGGGGTACAGATACGCAGTATTTT
>TRBV15|15|-|-|TRBJ2-7
CATSRDQATSYEQYF
TGTGCCACCAGCAGAGATCAGGCAACCTCCTACGAGCAGTACTTC
>TRBV19|15|-|-|TRBJ2-2
CASSIETSNTGELFF
TGTGCCAGTAGTATTGAGACATCAAACACCGGGGAGCTGTTTTTT
>TRBV4-1|17|-|-|TRBJ2-2
CASSQAGSGPNTGELFF
TGCGCCAGCAGCCAAGCTGGAAGCGGGCCGAACACCGGGGAGCTGTTTTTT
>TRBV27|14|-|few|TRBJ1-1
CASSVQWKNTEAFF
TGTGCCAGCAGTGTACAGTGGAAGAACACTGAAGCTTTCTTT
>TRBV2|14|-|once|TRBJ1-1
CASRATGINSEAFF
TGTGCCAGCAGAGCCACAGGGATTAATAGTGAAGCTTTCTTT
>TRBV2|14|-|-|TRBJ1-1
CASRGDTLNTEAFF
TGTGCCAGCAGGGGGGACACTTTGAACACTGAAGCTTTCTTT
>TRBV18|15|-|-|TRBJ1-1
CASSPLGGVNTEAFF
TGTGCCAGCTCGCCCCTCGGGGGGGTTAACACTGAAGCTTTCTTT
>TRBV11-1|14|-|-|TRBJ2-1
CASSYPSRSNEQFF
TGTGCCAGCAGCTACCCCTCGAGGAGCAATGAGCAGTTCTTC
>TRBV5-1|14|-|-|TRBJ2-2
CASRPQGNTGELFF
TGCGCCAGCAGGCCACAGGGGAACACCGGGGAGCTGTTTTTT
>TRBV18|13|-|-|TRBJ1-2
CASSPGSFYGYTF
TGTGCCAGCTCACCCGGGAGTTTCTATGGCTACACCTTC
>TRBV4-2|16|TRBD2|-|TRBJ2-3
CASSLTSGQSTDTQYF
TGTGCCAGCAGCCTCACTAGCGGACAAAGCACAGATACGCAGTATTTT
>TRBV5-1|16|TRBD1|once|TRBJ2-2
CASSPPRTGATGELFF
TGCGCCAGCAGCCCCCCGCGGACAGGGGCGACCGGGGAGCTGTTTTTT
>TRBV19|15|-|-|TRBJ1-3
CASSIASSSGNTIYF
TGTGCCAGTAGTATCGCTTCGAGCTCTGGAAACACCATATATTTT
>TRBV5-4|17|TRBD1|once|TRBJ2-5
CASTQHPGQGYQETQYF
TGTGCCAGCACCCAACATCCGGGACAGGGGTACCAAGAGACCCAGTACTTC
>TRBV7-2|16|TRBD2|-|TRBJ2-2
CASRPSGSGDTGELFF
TGTGCCAGCAGACCTAGCGGGAGCGGGGACACCGGGGAGCTGTTTTTT
>TRBV27|14|-|few|TRBJ2-2
CASSLQKNTGELFF
TGTGCCAGCAGTTTGCAGAAGAACACCGGGGAGCTGTTTTTT
>TRBV5-4|17|TRBD2|-|TRBJ2-1
CASSSRGTSGSYNEQFF
TGTGCCAGCAGCTCTAGAGGGACTAGCGGCTCCTACAATGAGCAGTTCTTC
>TRBV5-4|14|-|-|TRBJ1-1
CASTPPGRGSEAFF
TGTGCCAGCACCCCCCCGGGAAGGGGGTCTGAAGCTTTCTTT
>TRBV4-1|15|-|-|TRBJ1-2
CASSQEDRNNYGYTF
TGCGCCAGCAGCCAAGAAGACAGGAACAACTATGGCTACACCTTC
>TRBV9|14|TRBD1|-|TRBJ1-2
CASSYGTGVYGYTF
TGTGCCAGCAGCTATGGGACAGGCGTTTATGGCTACACCTTC
>TRBV5-5|14|TRBD2|-|TRBJ2-7
CASSLAGGPYEQYF
TGTGCCAGCAGCTTGGCGGGAGGGCCCTACGAGCAGTACTTC
>TRBV6-5|15|TRBD2|-|TRBJ2-5
CASRGAGGDQETQYF
TGTGCCAGCAGAGGGGCGGGAGGGGACCAAGAGACCCAGTACTTC
>TRBV20-1|11|-|-|TRBJ1-2
CSASFADGYTF
TGCAGTGCTAGTTTTGCAGATGGCTACACCTTC
>TRBV21-1|16|-|once|TRBJ2-2
CASSIQREMGTGELFF
TGTGCCAGCAGCATTCAGCGGGAGATGGGTACCGGGGAGCTGTTTTTT
>TRBV2|13|-|-|TRBJ1-2
CASAGRDPGGYTF
TGTGCCAGCGCTGGGCGGGATCCGGGGGGCTACACCTTC
>TRBV5-1|14|TRBD1|-|TRBJ2-5
CASSPGTGGETQYF
TGCGCCAGCAGCCCCGGGACAGGGGGGGAGACCCAGTACTTC
>TRBV28|15|-|-|TRBJ1-5
CASSPYIQGNQPQHF
TGTGCCAGCAGTCCTTATATCCAGGGCAATCAGCCCCAGCATTTT
>TRBV5-5|16|TRBD2|-|TRBJ2-7
CASSAFSGGASYEQYF
TGTGCCAGCAGCGCCTTTAGCGGGGGGGCCTCCTACGAGCAGTACTTC
>TRBV18|13|-|-|TRBJ1-1
CASSRTARTEAFF
TGTGCCAGCTCTCGGACAGCCCGCACTGAAGCTTTCTTT
>TRBV6-4|13|-|-|TRBJ1-1
CASSERWNTEAFF
TGTGCCAGCAGTGAGAGGTGGAACACTGAAGCTTTCTTT
>TRBV27|14|-|-|TRBJ1-5
CASSLNRDGQPQHF
TGTGCCAGCAGTCTGAACAGGGATGGTCAGCCCCAGCATTTT
>TRBV9|13|-|-|TRBJ1-2
CASSVAELYGYTF
TGTGCCAGCAGCGTAGCGGAGCTCTATGGCTACACCTTC
>TRBV29-1|15|TRBD1|-|TRBJ2-7
CSVLTGEIIRYEQYF
TGCAGCGTCCTGACAGGGGAAATAATAAGGTACGAGCAGTACTTC